This TCR beta chain was obtained from a study of shared clonotypes between healthy human individuals. Overall study: A donor's plate count was three for CD4 naive and three for CD4 memory; CD8 naive had two and CD8 memory one.

For this clone: Its specificity is unknown.

Study outcomes and limitations: Non-shared clonotypes displayed generation probabilities falling below those of clonotypes present in all four donors.

V was clipped by 5 bases and J by 4 bases; unmatched bases: 9. Germline CDR1 MNHNS, CDR2 SASEGT. The CDR3 is 15 residues long. Sequencing was performed with immunoSEQ multiplex PCR; in TCRdb, only in-frame clones are kept and a portion is missing. The sample lists approximately 2,000,000 clones, around 92% occurring once. The source material was naive CD4+ T cells from PBMCs. Subset meaning: CD45RA+ positively selected. The sequence was obtained from a young man in good health. Some clones in this sample may be carry-over from other donors' samples. This chain uses TRBV6-1 with TRBJ1-2; 8 nucleotides align to TRBD1. The CDR3 DNA reads as TGTGCCAGCAGTCCTCAGGGGGCGCAACCCTATGGCTACACCTTC. Residues: CASSPQGAQPYGYTF.